Sequencing of this T cell receptor (beta chain) was carried out in a study of T-cell reconstitution after alpha-beta-depleted transplantation in children. This clonotype was counted only a few times. The J segment lost 2 bases and the V segment lost 4 bases, leaving 7 bases of the junction unmatched. Germline V gives CDR1 SGDLS, CDR2 YYNGEE. CDR3 size: 16 residues. Unique molecular identifiers were used to barcode this TCRbeta library. Via MiXCR, TCRdb re-called the PCR reads, giving one row per CDR3 protein. Here the sample spans about 500,000 distinct CDR3 sequences, approximately 32% being singletons.

V usage is TRBV9 and J usage is TRBJ2-3, with 10 bases aligning to TRBD2. The clonotype was recovered from a human donor who donated a stem cell graft to a child with aplastic anemia. The starting material was PBMCs from the stem cell graft donor, obtained from the stem cell graft. CDR3: CASSLSSGGVTDTQYF. The CDR3 region has the DNA TGTGCCAGCAGCCTCTCTAGCGGGGGAGTCACAGATACGCAGTATTTT.